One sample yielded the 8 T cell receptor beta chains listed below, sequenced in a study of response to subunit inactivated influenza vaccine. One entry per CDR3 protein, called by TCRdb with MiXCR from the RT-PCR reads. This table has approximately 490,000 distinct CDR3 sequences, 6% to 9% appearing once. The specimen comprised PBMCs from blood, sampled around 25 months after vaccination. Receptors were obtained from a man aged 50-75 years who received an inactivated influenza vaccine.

This CDR3 reads CATSVARTGELFF. The CDR3 bases are TGTGCCACCAGTGTAGCGAGGACCGGGGAGCTGTTTTTT. This chain uses TRBV24-1 with TRBJ2-2, with a possible D match to TRBD2 (5 bases). The germline CDR1 and CDR2 sequences are KGHDR and SFDVKD. Trimming pared 5 bases from V and 5 bases from J, leaving 8 bases between. The CDR3 is 13 residues long.

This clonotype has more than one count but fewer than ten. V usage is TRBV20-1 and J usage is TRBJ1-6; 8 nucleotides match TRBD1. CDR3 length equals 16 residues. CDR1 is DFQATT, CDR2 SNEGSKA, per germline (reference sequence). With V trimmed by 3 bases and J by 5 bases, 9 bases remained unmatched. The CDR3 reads CSASAGGQGNNSPLHF. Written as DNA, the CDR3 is TGCAGTGCTAGCGCCGGTGGACAGGGCAATAATTCACCCCTCCACTTT.

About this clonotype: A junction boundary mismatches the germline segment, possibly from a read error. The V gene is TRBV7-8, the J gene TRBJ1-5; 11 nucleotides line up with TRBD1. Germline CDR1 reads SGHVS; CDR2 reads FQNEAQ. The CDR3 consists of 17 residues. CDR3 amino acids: CPSSRTGGDRGDQPQHF. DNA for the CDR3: TGTCCCAGCAGCCGGACAGGTGGGGACAGGGGGGATCAGCCCCAGCATTTT.

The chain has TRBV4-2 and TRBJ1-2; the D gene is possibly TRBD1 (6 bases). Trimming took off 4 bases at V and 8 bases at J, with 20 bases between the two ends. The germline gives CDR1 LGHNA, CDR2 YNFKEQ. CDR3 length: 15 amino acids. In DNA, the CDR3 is TGTGCCAGCAGCCGCTACGGACAGCCCTGGAGGGGCTACACCTTC. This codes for CASSRYGQPWRGYTF.

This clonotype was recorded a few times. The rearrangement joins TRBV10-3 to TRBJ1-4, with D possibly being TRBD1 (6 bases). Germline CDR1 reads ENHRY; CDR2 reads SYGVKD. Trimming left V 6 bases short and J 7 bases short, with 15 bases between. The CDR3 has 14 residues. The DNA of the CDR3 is TGTGCCATCAGCGGGGGGGGCGAGTCTGAAAAACTGTTTTTT. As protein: CAISGGGESEKLFF.

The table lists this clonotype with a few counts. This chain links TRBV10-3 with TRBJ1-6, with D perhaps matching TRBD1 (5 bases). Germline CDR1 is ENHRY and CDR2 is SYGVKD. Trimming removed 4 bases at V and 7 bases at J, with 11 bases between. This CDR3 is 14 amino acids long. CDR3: CAISGDRGNSPLHF. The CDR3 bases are TGTGCCATCAGTGGGGACCGAGGGAATTCACCCCTCCACTTT.

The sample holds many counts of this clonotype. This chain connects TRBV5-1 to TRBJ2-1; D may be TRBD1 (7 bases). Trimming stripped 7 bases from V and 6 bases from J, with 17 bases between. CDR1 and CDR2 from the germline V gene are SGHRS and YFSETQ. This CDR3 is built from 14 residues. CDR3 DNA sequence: TGCGCCAGCGCCGAGGGGGCTAGCGTCAATGAGCAGTTCTTC. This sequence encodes CASAEGASVNEQFF. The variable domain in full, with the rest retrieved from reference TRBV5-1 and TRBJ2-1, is KAGVTQTPRYLIKTRGQQVTLSCSPISGHRSVSWYQQTPGQGLQFLFEYFSETQRNKGNFPGRFSGRQFSNSRSEMNVSTLELGDSALYLCASAEGASVNEQFFGPGTRLTVL.

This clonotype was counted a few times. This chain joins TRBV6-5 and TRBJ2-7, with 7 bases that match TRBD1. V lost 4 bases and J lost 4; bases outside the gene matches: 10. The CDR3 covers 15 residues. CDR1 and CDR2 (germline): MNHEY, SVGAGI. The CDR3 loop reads CASSSMRGLRYEQYF. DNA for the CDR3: TGTGCCAGCAGTTCCATGAGGGGGCTTAGGTACGAGCAGTACTTC.